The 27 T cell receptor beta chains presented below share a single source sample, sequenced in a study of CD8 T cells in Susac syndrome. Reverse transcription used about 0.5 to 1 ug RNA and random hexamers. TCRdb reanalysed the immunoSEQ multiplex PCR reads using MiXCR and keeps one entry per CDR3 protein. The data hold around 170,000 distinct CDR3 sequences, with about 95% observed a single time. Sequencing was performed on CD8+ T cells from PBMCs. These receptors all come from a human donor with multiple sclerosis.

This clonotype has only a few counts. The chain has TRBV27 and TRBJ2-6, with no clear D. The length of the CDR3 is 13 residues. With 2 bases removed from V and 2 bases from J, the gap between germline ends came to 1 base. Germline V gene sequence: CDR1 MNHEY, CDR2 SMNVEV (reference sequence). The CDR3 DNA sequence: TGTGCCAGCAGTTTAACTGGGGCCAACGTCCTGACTTTC. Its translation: CASSLTGANVLTF.

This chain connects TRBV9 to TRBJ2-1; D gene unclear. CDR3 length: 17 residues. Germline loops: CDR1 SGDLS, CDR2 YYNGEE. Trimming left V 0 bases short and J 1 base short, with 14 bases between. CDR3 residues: CASSVEPGPRSYNEQFF. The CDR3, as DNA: TGTGCCAGCAGCGTAGAGCCCGGGCCCAGGTCCTACAATGAGCAGTTCTTC.

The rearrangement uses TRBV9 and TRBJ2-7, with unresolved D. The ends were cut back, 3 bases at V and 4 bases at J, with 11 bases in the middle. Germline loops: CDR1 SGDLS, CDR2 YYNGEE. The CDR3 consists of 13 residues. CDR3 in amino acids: CASSGGNYYEQYF. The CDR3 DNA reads TGTGCCAGCAGCGGCGGAAACTATTACGAGCAGTACTTC.

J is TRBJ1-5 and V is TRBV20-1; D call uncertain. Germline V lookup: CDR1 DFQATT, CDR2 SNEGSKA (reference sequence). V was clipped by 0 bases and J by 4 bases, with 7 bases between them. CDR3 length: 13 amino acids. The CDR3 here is CSARDPRNQPQHF. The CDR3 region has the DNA TGCAGTGCTAGAGATCCCAGGAATCAGCCCCAGCATTTT.

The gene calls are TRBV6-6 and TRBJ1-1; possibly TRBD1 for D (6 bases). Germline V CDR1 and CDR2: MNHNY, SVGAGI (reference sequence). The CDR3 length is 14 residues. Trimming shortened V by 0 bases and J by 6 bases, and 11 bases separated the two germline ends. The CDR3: CASSYSGGASEAFF. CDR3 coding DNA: TGTGCCAGCAGTTACTCAGGGGGGGCTTCTGAAGCTTTCTTT.

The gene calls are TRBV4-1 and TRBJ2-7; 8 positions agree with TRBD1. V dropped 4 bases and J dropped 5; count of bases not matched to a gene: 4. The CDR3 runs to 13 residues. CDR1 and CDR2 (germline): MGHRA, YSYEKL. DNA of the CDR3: TGCGCCAGCAGCCCGACAGGGGCCAACGAGCAGTACTTC. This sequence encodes CASSPTGANEQYF.

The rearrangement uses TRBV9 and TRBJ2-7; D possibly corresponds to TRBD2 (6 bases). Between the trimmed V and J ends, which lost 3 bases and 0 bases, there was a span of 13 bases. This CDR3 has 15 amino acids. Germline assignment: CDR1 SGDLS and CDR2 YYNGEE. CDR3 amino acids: CASSAGTSSSYEQYF. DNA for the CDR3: TGTGCCAGCAGCGCTGGGACTTCCAGCTCCTACGAGCAGTACTTC.

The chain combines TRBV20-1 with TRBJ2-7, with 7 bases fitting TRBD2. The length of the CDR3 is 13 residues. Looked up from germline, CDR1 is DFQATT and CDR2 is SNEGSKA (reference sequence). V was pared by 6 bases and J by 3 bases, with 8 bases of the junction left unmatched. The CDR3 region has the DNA TGCAGTGCCTCAAGCGGGGCTTACTACGAGCAGTACTTC. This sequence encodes CSASSGAYYEQYF.

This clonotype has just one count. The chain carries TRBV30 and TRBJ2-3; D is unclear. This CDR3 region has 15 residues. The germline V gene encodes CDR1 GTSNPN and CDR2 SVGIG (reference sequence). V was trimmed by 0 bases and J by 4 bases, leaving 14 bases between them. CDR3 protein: CAWSVPSARADTQYF. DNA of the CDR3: TGTGCCTGGAGTGTACCTTCCGCTCGGGCAGATACGCAGTATTTT.

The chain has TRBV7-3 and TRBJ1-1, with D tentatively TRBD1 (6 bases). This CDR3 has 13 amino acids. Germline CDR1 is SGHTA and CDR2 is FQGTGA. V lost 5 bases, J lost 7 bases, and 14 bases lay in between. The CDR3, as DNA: TGTGCCAGCAGCCCCCCTGGGGGCCTTGAAGCTTTCTTT. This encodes CASSPPGGLEAFF.

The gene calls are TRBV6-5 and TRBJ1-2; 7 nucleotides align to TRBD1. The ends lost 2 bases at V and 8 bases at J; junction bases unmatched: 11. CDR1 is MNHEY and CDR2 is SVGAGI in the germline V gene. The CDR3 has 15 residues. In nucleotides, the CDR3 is TGTGCCAGCAGTTACCCCGGACAGGCCCTGGGGGGCTACACCTTC. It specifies CASSYPGQALGGYTF.

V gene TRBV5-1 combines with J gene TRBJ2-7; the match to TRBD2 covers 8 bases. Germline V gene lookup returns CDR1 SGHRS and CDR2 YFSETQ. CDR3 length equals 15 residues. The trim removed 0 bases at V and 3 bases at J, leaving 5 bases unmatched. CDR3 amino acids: CASSLASSGYYEQYF. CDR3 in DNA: TGCGCCAGCAGCTTGGCGTCTAGCGGGTACTACGAGCAGTACTTC.

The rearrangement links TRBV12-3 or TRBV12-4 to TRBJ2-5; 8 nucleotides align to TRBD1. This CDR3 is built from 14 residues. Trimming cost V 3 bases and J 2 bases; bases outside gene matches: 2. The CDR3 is CASSLTGAQETQYF. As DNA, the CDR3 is TGTGCCAGCAGTTTGACAGGGGCACAAGAGACCCAGTACTTC.

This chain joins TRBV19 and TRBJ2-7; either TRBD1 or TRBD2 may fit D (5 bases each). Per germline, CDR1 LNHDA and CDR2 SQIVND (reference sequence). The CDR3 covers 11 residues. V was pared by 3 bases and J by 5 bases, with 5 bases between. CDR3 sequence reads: CASSMGDEQYF. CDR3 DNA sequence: TGTGCCAGTAGTATGGGGGACGAGCAGTACTTC.

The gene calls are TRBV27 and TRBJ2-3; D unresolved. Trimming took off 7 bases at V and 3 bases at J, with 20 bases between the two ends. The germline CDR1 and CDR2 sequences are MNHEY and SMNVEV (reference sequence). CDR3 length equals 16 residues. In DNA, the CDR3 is TGTGCCAGCAATCCCACGTGGGCAGGTTGGACAGATACGCAGTATTTT. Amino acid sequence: CASNPTWAGWTDTQYF.

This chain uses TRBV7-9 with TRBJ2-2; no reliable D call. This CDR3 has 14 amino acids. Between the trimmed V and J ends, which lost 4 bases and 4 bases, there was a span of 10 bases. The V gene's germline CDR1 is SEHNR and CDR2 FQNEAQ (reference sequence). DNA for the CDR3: TGTGCCAGCAGCTCCCAACTGGTCACCGGGGAGCTGTTTTTT. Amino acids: CASSSQLVTGELFF.

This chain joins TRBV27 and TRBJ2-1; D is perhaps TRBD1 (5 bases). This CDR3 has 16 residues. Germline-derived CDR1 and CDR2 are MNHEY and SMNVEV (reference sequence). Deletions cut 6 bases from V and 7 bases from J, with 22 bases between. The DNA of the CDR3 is TGTGCCAGCAGCCTTGGGGCAGGGCTGGGGTGGAATGAGCAGTTCTTC. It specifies CASSLGAGLGWNEQFF.

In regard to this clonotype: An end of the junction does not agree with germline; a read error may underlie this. As DNA, the CDR3 is TGCAGTGCTGCCCCGATGGGCAACGCCTTT. As protein: CSAAPMGNAF. The V and J genes are TRBV20-1 and TRBJ1-1; D remains unclear. From germline, CDR1 is DFQATT and CDR2 SNEGSKA (reference sequence). The CDR3 has 10 amino acids.

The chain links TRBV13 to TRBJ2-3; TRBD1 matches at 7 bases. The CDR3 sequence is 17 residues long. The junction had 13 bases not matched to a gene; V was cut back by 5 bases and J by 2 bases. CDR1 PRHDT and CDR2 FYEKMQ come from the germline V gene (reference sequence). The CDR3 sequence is CASSPGTAKASTDTQYF. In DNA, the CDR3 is TGTGCCAGCAGCCCCGGGACAGCCAAAGCTTCCACAGATACGCAGTATTTT. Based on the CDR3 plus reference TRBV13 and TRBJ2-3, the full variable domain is AAGVIQSPRHLIKEKRETATLKCYPIPRHDTVYWYQQGPGQDPQFLISFYEKMQSDKGSIPDRFSAQQFSDYHSELNMSSLELGDSALYFCASSPGTAKASTDTQYFGPGTRLTVL.

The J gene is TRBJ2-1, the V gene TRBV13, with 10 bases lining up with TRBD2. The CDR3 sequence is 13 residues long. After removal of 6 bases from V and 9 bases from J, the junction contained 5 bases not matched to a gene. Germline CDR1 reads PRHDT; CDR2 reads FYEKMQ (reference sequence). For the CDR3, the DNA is TGTGCCAGCAGGCTTAGCGGGAGGCCTGAGCAGTTCTTC. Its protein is CASRLSGRPEQFF.

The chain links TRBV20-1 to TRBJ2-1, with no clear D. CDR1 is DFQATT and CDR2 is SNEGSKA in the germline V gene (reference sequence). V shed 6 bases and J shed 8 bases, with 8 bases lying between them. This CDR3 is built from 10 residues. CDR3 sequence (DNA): TGCAGTGCCTTAGGCCATGAGCAGTTCTTC. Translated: CSALGHEQFF.

CDR3 residues: CASSLRGVGYGYTF. In nucleotides, the CDR3 is TGTGCCAGCAGTCTAAGGGGAGTAGGCTATGGCTACACCTTC. This rearrangement joins TRBV12-3 or TRBV12-4 to TRBJ1-2, with a possible D match to TRBD1 (5 bases). The CDR3 covers 14 residues. The ends were cut back, 5 bases at V and 4 bases at J, with 14 bases in the middle.

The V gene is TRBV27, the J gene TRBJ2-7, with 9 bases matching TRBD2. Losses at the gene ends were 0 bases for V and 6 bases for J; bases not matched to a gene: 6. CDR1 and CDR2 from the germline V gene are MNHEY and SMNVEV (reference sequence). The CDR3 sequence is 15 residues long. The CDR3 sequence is CASSLSARGGREQYF. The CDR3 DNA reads TGTGCCAGCAGTTTATCAGCGCGGGGGGGCCGCGAGCAGTACTTC.

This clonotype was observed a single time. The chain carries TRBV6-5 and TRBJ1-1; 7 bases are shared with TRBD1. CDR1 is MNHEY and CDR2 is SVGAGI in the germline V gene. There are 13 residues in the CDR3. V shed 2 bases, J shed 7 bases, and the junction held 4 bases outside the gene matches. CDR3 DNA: TGTGCCAGCAGTTACGGACAGGCGGATGAAGCTTTCTTT. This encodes CASSYGQADEAFF.

The CDR3 region is CASSYSSWEQFF. In nucleotides, the CDR3 is TGTGCCAGCAGTTATAGCAGCTGGGAGCAGTTCTTC. The rearrangement joins TRBV6-2 or TRBV6-3 to TRBJ2-1; D not resolved. Germline loops: CDR1 MNHEY, CDR2 SVGEGT. This CDR3 has 12 residues. Trimming cost V 3 bases and J 10 bases, with 10 bases left between them.

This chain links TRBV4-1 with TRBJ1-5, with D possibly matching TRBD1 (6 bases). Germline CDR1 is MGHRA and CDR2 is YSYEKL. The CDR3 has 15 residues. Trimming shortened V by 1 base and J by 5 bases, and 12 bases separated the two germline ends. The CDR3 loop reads CASSQVFSGDQPQHF. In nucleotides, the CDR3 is TGCGCCAGCAGCCAAGTGTTTTCAGGGGATCAGCCCCAGCATTTT.

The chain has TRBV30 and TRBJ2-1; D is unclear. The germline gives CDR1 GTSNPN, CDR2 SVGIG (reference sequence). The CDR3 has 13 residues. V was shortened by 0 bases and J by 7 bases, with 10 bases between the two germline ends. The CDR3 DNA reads TGTGCCTGGAGTGTGTACAGTGTTAATGAGCAGTTCTTC. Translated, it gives CAWSVYSVNEQFF.